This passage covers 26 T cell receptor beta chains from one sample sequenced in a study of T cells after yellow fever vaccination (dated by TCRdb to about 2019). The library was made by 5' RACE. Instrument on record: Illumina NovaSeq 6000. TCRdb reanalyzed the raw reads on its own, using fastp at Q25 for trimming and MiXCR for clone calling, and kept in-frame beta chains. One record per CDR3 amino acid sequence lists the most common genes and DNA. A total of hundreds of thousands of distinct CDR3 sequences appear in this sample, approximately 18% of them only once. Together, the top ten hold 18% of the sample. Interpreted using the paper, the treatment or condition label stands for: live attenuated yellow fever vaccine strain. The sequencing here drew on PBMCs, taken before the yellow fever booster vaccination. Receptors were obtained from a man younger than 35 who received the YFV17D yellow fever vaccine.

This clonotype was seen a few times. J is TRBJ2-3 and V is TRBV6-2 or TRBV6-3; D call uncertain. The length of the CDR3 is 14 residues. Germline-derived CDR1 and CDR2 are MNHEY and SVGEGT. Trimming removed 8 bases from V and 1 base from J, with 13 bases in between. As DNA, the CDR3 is TGTGCCAGCGAGTTGGAGTGGGGCACAGATACGCAGTATTTT. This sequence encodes CASELEWGTDTQYF.

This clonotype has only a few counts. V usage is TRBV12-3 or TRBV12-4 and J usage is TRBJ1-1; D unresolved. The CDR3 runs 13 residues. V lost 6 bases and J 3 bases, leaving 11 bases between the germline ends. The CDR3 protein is CASSTIEYTEAFF. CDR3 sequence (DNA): TGTGCCAGCAGCACCATAGAGTACACTGAAGCTTTCTTT.

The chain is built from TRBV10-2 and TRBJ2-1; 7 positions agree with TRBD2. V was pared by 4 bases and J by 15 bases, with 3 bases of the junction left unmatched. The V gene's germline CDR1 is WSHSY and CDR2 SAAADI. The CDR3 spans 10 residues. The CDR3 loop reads CASSGGGWFF. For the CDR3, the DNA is TGCGCCAGCAGTGGCGGGGGATGGTTCTTC.

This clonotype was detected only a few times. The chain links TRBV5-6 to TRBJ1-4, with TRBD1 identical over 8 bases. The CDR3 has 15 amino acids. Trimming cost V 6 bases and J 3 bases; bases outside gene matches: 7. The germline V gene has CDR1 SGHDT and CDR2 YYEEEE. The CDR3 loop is CASIGQGASNEKLFF. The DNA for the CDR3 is TGTGCCAGCATCGGACAGGGAGCATCTAATGAAAAACTGTTTTTT.

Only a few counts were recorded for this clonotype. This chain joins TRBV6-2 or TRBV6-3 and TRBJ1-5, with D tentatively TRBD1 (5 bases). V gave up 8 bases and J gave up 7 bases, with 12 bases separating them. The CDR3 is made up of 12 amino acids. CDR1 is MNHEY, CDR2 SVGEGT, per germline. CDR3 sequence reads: CASGAGKQPQHF. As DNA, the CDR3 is TGTGCCAGCGGGGCAGGTAAGCAGCCCCAGCATTTT.

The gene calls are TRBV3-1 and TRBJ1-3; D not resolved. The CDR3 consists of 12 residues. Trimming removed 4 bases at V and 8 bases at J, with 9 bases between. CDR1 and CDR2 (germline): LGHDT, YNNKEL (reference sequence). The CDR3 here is CASSRGWDTIYF. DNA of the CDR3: TGTGCCAGCAGCCGAGGGTGGGACACCATATATTTT.

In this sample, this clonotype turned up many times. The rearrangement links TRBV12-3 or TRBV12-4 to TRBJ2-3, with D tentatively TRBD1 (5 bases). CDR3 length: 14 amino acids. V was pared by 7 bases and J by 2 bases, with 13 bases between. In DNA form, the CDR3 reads TGTGCCAGCACTCCGGACACTAACACAGATACGCAGTATTTT. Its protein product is CASTPDTNTDTQYF.

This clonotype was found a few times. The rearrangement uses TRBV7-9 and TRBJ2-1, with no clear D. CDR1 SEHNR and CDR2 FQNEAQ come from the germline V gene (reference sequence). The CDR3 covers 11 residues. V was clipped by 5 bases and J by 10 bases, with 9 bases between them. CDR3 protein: CASSPDTEQFF. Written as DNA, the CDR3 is TGTGCCAGCAGCCCCGACACGGAGCAGTTCTTC.

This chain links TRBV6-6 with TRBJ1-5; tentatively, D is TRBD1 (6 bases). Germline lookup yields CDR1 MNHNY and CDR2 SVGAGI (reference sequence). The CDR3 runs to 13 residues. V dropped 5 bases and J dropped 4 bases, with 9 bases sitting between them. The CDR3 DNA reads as TGTGCCAGCAGTAGGACAGTAAATCAGCCCCAGCATTTT. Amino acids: CASSRTVNQPQHF.

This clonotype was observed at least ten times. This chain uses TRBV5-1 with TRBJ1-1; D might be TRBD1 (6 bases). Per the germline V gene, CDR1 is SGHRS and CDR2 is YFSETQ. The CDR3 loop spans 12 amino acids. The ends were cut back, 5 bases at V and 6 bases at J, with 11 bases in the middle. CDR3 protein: CASSTGASEAFF. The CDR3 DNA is TGCGCCAGCAGTACGGGGGCTTCTGAAGCTTTCTTT.

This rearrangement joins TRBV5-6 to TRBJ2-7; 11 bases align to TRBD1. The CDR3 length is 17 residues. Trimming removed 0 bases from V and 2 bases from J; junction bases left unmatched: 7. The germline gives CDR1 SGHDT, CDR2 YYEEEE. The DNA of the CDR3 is TGTGCCAGCAGCTTGGACGACGGGACAGGGGGGGCCTACGAGCAGTACTTC. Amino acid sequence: CASSLDDGTGGAYEQYF.

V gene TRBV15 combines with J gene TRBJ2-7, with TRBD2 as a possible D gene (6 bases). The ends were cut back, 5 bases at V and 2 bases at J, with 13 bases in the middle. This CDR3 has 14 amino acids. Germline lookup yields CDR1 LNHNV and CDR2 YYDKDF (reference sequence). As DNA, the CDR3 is TGTGCCACCAGCCGCGGGGACGGTACCTACGAGCAGTACGTC. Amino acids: CATSRGDGTYEQYV.

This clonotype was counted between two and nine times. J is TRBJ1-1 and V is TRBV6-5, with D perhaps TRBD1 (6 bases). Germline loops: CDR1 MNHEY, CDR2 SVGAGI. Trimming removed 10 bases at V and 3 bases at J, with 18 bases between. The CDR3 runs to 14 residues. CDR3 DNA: TGTGCCACCGGAACAGGGAATAGGGACACTGAAGCTTTCTTT. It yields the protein CATGTGNRDTEAFF.

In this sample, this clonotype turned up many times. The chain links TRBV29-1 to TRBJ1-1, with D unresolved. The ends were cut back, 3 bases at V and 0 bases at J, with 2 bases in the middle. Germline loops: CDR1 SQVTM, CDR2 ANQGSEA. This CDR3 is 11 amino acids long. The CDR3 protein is CSVEVNTEAFF. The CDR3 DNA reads TGCAGCGTTGAGGTGAACACTGAAGCTTTCTTT.

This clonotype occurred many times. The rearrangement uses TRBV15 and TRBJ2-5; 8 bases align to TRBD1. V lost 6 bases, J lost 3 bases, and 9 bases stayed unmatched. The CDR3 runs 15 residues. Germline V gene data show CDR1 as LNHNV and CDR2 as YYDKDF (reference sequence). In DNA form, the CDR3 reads TGTGCCACCAGGAATGGGGAACAGGGGGAAGAGACCCAGTACTTC. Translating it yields CATRNGEQGEETQYF.

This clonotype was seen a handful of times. The CDR3 nucleotides read TGTGCCAGCACCGGGACTCTGAACACTGAAGCTTTCTTT. Translating it yields CASTGTLNTEAFF. The rearrangement uses TRBV6-5 and TRBJ1-1, with D possibly matching TRBD1 (5 bases). V lost 7 bases, J lost 0 bases, and 9 bases lay in between. Per germline, CDR1 MNHEY and CDR2 SVGAGI. This CDR3 is 13 amino acids long.

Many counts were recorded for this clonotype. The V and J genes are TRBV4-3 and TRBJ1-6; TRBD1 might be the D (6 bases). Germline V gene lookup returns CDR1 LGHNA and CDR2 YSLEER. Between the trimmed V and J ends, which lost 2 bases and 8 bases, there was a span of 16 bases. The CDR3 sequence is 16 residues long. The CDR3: CASSQIQGPRDSPLHF. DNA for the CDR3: TGCGCCAGCAGCCAAATTCAGGGGCCAAGGGATTCACCCCTCCACTTT.

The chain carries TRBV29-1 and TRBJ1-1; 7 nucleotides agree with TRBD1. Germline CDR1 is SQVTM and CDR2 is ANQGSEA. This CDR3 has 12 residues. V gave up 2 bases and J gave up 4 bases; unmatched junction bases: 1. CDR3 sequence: CSVERGPTEAFF. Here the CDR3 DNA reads TGCAGCGTTGAAAGGGGGCCCACTGAAGCTTTCTTT.

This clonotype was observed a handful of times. The CDR3 nucleotides are TGTGCCAGCTCGCGGGAGGAGAATTCACCCCTCCACTTT. Encoded protein: CASSREENSPLHF. The V gene is TRBV18, the J gene TRBJ1-6; D is ambiguous. Trimming stripped 6 bases from V and 7 bases from J, with 10 bases between. There are 13 residues in the CDR3. CDR1 is KGHSH and CDR2 is LQKENI in the germline V gene.

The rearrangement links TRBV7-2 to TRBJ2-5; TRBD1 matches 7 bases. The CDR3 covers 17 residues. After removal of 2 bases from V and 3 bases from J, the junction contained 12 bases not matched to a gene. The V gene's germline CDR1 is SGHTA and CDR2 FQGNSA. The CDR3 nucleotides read TGTGCCAGCAGCTTAACGAGGGGGCGACAAGGGGAAGAGACCCAGTACTTC. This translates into CASSLTRGRQGEETQYF.

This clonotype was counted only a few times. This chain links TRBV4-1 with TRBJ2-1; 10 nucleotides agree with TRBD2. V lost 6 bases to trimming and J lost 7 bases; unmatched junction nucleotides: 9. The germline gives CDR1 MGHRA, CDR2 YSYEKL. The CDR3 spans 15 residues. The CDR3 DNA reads TGCGCCAGCAGGGACAGCGGGGGGGCGGGGAATGAGCAGTTCTTC. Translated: CASRDSGGAGNEQFF.

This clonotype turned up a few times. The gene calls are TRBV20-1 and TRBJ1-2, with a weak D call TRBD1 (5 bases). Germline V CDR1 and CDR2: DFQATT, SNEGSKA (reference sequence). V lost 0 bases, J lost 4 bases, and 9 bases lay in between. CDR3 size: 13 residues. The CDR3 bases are TGCAGTGCTAGAGATCGTGGGGCCTATGGCTACACCTTC. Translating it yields CSARDRGAYGYTF.

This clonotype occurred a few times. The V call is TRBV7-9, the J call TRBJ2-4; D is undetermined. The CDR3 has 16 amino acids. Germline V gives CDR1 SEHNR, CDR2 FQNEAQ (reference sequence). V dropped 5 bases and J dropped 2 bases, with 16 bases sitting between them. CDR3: CASSPTLSVSKNIQYF. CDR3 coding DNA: TGTGCCAGCAGCCCTACTCTGTCAGTCTCCAAAAACATTCAGTACTTC.

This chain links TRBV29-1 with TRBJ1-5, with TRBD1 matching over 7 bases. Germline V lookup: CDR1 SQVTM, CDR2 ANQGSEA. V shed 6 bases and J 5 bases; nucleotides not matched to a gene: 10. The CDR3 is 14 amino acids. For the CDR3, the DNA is TGCAGCGTCCCCGGGACAGTCGGGGATCAGCCCCAGCATTTT. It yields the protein CSVPGTVGDQPQHF.

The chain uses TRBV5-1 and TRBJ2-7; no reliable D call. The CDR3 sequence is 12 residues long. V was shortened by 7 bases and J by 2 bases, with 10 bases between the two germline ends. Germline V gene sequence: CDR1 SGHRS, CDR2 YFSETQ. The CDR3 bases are TGCGCCAGCCAGGACCATCCCTACGAGCAGTACTTC. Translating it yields CASQDHPYEQYF.

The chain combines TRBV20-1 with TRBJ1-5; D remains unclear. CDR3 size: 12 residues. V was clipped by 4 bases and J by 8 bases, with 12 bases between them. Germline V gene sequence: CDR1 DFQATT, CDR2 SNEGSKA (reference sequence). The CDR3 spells CSAKGGPEPQHF. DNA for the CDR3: TGCAGTGCTAAAGGCGGTCCGGAGCCCCAGCATTTT.